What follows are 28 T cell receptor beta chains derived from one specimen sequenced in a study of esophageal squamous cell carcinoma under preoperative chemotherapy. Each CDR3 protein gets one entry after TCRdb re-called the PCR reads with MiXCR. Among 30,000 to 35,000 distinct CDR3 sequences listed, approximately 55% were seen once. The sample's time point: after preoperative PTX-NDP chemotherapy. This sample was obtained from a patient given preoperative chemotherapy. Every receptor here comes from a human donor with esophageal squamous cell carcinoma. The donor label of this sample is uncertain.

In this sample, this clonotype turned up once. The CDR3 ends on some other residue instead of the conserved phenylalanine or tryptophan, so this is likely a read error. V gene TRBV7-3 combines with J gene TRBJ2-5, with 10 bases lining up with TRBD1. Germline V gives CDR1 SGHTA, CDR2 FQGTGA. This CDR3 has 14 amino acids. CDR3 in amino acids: CARSLDRGLETQYL. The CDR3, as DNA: TGTGCCCGCAGCTTGGACAGGGGGTTAGAGACCCAGTACTTG.

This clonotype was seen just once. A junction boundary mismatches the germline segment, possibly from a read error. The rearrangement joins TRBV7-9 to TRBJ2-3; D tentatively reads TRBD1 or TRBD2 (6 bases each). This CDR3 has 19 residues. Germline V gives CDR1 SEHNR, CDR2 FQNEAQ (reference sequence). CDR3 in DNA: TGTGCCAGCAGCGAGGTGGCGGGGACTGGGGGCCGGAGCACAGATACGCAGTATTTC. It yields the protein CASSEVAGTGGRSTDTQYF.

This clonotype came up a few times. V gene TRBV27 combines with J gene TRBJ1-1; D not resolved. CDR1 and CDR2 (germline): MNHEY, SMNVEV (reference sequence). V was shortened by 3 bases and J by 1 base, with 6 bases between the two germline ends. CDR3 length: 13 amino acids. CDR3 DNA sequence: TGTGCCAGCAGTTTCACGACGAACACTGAAGCTTTCTTT. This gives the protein CASSFTTNTEAFF.

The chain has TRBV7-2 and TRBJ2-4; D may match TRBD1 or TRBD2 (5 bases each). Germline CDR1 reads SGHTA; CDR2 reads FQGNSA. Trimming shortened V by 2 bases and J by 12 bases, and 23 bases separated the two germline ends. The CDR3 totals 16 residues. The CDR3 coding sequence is TGTGCCAGCAGCTTACTGGGGCTGGGAGCCAAAGATACTCAGTACTTC. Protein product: CASSLLGLGAKDTQYF.

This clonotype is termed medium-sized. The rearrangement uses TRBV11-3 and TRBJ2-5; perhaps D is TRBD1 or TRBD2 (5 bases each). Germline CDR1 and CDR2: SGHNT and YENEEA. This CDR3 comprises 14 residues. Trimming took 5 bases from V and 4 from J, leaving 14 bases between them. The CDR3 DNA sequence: TGTGCCAGCAGCCCCCCCGGGGCGGGAGAGACCCAGTACTTC. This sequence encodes CASSPPGAGETQYF.

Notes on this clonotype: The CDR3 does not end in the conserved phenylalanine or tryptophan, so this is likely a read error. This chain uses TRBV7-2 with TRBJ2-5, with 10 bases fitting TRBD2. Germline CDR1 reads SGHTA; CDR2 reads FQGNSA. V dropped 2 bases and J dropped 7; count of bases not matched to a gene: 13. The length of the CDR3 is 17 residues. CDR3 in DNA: TGTGCCAGCAGCTTAATCGAGCGGGGGGGCCCCCCAGCGACCCAGTACTCC. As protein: CASSLIERGGPPATQYS.

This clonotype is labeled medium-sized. In DNA, the CDR3 is TGTGCCAGCAGCTTATCTGGGGAGCGGGGGGGCACGTACAATGAGCAGTTCTTC. It translates to CASSLSGERGGTYNEQFF. The rearrangement uses TRBV7-3 and TRBJ2-1; 10 positions match TRBD2. The V gene end was trimmed by 2 bases and the J gene end by 4 bases; junction bases not matched to a gene: 11. This CDR3 contains 18 residues. Germline V lookup: CDR1 SGHTA, CDR2 FQGTGA.

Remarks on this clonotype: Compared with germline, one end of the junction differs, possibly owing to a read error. The CDR3 DNA reads as TGTGCCAGCAAGGGACAGACGAGCACCGATACGCAGTATTTT. Its translation: CASKGQTSTDTQYF. The rearrangement uses TRBV6-1 and TRBJ2-3; TRBD1 matches at 7 bases. The germline gives CDR1 MNHNS, CDR2 SASEGT. The CDR3 runs 14 residues.

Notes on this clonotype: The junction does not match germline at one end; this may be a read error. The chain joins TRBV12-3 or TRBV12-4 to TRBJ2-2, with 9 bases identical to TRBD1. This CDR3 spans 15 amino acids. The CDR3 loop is CASSFGDRVTGTLYF. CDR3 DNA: TGTGCCAGCAGTTTCGGGGACAGGGTTACCGGGACGCTGTATTTT.

CDR3 residues: CASSLTSGGAFGTQYF. CDR3 nucleotides: TGTGCCAGCAGCTTAACTAGCGGGGGGGCCTTTGGGACCCAGTACTTC. V usage is TRBV7-2 and J usage is TRBJ2-4; 13 bases fit TRBD2. The J call may be incorrect, as the DNA end agrees better with TRBJ2-5. The germline V gene has CDR1 SGHTA and CDR2 FQGNSA. CDR3 length: 16 amino acids.

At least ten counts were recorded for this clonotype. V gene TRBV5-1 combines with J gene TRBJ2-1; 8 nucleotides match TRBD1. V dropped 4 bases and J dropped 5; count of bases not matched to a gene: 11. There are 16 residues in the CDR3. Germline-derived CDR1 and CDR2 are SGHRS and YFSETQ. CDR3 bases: TGCGCCAGCAGCCTTAATGAGGCAGGGGGCCACAATGAGCAGTTCTTC. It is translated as CASSLNEAGGHNEQFF.

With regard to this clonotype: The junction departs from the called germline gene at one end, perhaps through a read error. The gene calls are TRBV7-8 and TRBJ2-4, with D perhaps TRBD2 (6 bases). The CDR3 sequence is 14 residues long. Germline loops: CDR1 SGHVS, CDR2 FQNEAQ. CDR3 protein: CAGIGGGELDIQYF. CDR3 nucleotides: TGTGCGGGGATCGGGGGTGGGGAGTTAGACATCCAGTACTTC.

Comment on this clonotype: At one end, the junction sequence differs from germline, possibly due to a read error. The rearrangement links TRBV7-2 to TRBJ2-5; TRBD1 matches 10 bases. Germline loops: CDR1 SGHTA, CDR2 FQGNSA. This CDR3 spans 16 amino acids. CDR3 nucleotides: TGTGCCAGCAGCTTGACAGGGGGCGCGGGGGCAGACGCCCTGTCTTTC. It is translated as CASSLTGGAGADALSF.

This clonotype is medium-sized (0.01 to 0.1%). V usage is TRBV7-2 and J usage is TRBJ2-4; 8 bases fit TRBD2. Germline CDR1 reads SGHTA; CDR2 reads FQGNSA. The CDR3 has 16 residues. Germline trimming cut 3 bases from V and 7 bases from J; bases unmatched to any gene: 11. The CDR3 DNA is TGTGCCAGCAGCTTCTCCGGGACTAGTTCTGCCAACATTCAGTACTTC. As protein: CASSFSGTSSANIQYF.

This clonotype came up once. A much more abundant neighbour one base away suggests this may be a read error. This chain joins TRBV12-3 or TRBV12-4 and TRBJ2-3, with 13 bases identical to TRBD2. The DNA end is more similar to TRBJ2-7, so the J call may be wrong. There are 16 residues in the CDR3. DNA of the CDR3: TGTGCCAGCACCACCTCGGGACTAGCGGGATACAATGAGCAGTACTTC. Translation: CASTTSGLAGYNEQYF.

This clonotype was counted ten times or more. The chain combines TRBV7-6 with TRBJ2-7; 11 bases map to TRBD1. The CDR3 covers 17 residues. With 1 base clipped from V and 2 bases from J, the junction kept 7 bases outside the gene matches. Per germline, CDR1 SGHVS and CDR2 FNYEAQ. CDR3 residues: CASSLGGGTGGTYEQYF. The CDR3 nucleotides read TGTGCCAGCAGCTTAGGGGGGGGGACAGGGGGGACCTACGAGCAGTACTTC. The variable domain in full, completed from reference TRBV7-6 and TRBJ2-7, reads GAGVSQSPRYKVTKRGQDVALRCDPISGHVSLYWYRQALGQGPEFLTYFNYEAQQDKSGLPNDRFSAERPEGSISTLTIQRTEQRDSAMYRCASSLGGGTGGTYEQYFGPGTRLTVT.

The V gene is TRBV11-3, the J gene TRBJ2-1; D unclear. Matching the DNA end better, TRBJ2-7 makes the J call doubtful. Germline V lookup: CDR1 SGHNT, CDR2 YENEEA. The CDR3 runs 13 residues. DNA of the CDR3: TGTGCCAGCAGCTTAGATCGGTACAATGAGCAGTACTTC. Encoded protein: CASSLDRYNEQYF.

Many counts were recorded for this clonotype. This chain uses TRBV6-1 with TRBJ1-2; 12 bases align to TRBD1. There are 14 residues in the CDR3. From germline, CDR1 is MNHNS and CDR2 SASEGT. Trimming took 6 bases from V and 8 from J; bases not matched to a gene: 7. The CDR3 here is CASRKTGTGGGYTF. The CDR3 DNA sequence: TGTGCCAGCAGAAAAACCGGGACAGGGGGCGGCTACACCTTC.

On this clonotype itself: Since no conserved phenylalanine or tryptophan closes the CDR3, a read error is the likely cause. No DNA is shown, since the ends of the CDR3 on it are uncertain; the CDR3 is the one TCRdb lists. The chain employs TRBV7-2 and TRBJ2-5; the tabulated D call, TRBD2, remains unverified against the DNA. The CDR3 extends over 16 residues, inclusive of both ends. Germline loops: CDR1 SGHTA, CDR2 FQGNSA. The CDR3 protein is CASSSGRGAPRESQHS.

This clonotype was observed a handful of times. The CDR3 nucleotides are TGTGCCAGCAGCTCGCTGGGCTATGAGCAGTTCTTC. Translated, it gives CASSSLGYEQFF. The V call is TRBV7-2, the J call TRBJ2-1; D unresolved. CDR1 SGHTA and CDR2 FQGNSA come from the germline V gene. The CDR3 sequence is 12 residues long. Between the trimmed V and J ends, which lost 4 bases and 8 bases, there was a span of 9 bases. Filled out from reference TRBV7-2 and TRBJ2-1, the complete variable domain reads GAGVSQSPSNKVTEKGKDVELRCDPISGHTALYWYRQSLGQGLEFLIYFQGNSAPDKSGLPSDRFSAERTGGSVSTLTIQRTQQEDSAVYLCASSSLGYEQFFGPGTRLTVL.

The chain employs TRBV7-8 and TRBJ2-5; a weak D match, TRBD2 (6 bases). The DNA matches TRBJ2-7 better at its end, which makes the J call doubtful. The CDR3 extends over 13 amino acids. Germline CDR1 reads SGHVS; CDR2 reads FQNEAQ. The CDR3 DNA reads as TGTGCCAGCAGGCCTAGATGGGGGGACGAGCAGTACTTC. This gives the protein CASRPRWGDEQYF.

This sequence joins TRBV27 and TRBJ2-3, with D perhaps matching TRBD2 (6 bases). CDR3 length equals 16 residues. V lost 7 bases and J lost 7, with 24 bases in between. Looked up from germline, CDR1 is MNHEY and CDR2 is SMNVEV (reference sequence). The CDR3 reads CASMGLGGLDGNTQYF. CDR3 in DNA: TGTGCCAGCATGGGCCTCGGGGGACTTGACGGAAATACGCAGTATTTT.

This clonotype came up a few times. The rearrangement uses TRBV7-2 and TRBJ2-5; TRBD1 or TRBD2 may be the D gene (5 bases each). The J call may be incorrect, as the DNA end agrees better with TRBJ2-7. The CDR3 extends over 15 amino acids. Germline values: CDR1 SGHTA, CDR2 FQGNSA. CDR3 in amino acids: CASSLGSMGAYEQYF. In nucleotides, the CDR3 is TGTGCCAGCAGCCTAGGGAGCATGGGGGCCTACGAGCAGTACTTC.

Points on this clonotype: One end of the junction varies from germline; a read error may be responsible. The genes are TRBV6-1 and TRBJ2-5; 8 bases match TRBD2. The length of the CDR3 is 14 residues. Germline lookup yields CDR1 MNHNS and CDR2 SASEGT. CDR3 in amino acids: CAGSGGLDLDTQYF. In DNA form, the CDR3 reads TGTGCGGGCAGCGGGGGCCTTGACCTCGATACCCAGTACTTT.

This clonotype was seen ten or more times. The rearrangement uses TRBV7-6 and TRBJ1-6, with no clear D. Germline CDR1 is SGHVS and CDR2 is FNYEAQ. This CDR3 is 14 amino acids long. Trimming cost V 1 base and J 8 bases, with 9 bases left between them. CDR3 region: CASSLGRSDSPLHF. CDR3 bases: TGTGCCAGCAGCTTAGGTCGGAGCGATTCACCCCTCCACTTT.

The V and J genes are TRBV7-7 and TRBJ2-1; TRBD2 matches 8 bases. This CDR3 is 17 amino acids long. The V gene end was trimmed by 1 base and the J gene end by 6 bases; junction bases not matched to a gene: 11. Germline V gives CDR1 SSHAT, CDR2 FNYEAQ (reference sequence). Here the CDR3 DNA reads TGTGCCAGCAGCTTAGACGTCCCGGCGGGAGGACGCAATGAGCAGTTCTTC. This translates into CASSLDVPAGGRNEQFF.

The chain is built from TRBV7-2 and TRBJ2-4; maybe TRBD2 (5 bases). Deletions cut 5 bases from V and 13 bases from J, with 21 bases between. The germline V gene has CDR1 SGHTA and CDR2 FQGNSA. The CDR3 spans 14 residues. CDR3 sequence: CASSPGLAKDTQYF. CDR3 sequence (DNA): TGTGCCAGCAGCCCCGGCCTAGCCAAAGACACCCAGTACTTC.

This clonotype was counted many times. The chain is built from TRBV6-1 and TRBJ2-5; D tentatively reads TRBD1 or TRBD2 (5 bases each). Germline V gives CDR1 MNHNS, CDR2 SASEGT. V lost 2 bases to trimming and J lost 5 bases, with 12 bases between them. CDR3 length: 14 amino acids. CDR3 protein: CASSESAGTETQYF. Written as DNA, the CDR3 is TGTGCCAGCAGTGAATCCGCAGGGACGGAGACCCAGTACTTC.